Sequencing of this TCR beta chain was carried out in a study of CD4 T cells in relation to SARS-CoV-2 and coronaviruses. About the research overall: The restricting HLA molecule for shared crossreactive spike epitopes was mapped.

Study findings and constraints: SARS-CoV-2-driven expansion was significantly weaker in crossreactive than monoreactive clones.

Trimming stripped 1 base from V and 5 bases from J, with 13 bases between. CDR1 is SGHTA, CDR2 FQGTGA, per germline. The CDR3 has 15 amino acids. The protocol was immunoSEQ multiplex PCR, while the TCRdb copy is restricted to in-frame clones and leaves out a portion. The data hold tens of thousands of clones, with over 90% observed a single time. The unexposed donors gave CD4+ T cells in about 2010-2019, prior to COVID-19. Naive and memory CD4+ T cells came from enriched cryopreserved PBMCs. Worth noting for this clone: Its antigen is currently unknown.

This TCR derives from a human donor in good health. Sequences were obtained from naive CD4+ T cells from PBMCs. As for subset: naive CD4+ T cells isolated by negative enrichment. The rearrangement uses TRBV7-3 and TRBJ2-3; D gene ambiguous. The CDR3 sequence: CASSLMGRDGDTQYF. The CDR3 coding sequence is TGTGCCAGCAGCTTAATGGGTCGCGATGGAGATACGCAGTATTTT.